This entry lists 6 T cell receptor beta chains sequenced from one sample in a study of T cells after yellow fever vaccination. Via MiXCR, TCRdb re-called the 5' RACE reads, giving one row per CDR3 protein. The data contain fewer than 350,000 distinct CDR3 sequences, over 3.5% of them singletons. Sample: PBMCs, taken 15 days after the yellow fever booster vaccination. These receptors originate from a young man who received the YFV17D yellow fever vaccine.

This clonotype was recorded many times. This chain connects TRBV29-1 to TRBJ2-1, with D hard to call. The V and J ends lost 4 bases and 1 base respectively, with 8 bases between them. Germline V CDR1 and CDR2: SQVTM, ANQGSEA. This CDR3 is 13 amino acids long. CDR3 loop: CSVVEGSYNEQFF. In DNA form, the CDR3 reads TGCAGCGTTGTGGAAGGGTCCTACAATGAGCAGTTCTTC.

In its sample, this clonotype was seen many times. The chain joins TRBV6-5 to TRBJ2-2; 9 bases align to TRBD1. This CDR3 spans 18 amino acids. Per germline, CDR1 MNHEY and CDR2 SVGAGI. After removal of 2 bases from V and 5 bases from J, the junction contained 12 bases not matched to a gene. The CDR3 sequence is CASSYTQDTGGGTGELFF. The CDR3 DNA follows: TGTGCCAGCAGTTACACACAAGATACAGGGGGCGGGACCGGGGAGCTGTTTTTT.

This clonotype came up many times. V is TRBV5-6 and J is TRBJ1-1; 7 bases agree with TRBD1. The germline CDR1 and CDR2 sequences are SGHDT and YYEEEE. The CDR3 runs to 16 residues. After removal of 3 bases from V and 0 bases from J, the junction contained 8 bases not matched to a gene. CDR3 in DNA: TGTGCCAGCAGCTCCATGGAGGGGGCCATGAACACTGAAGCTTTCTTT. Encoded protein: CASSSMEGAMNTEAFF.

This clonotype was observed many times. This chain joins TRBV7-8 and TRBJ1-4; the D is unclear. The CDR3 consists of 13 residues. CDR1 is SGHVS and CDR2 is FQNEAQ in the germline V gene. The V and J ends lost 2 bases and 6 bases respectively, with 7 bases between them. The CDR3 DNA sequence: TGTGCCAGCAGCTTAAGTAGTTATGAAAAACTGTTTTTT. Translation gives CASSLSSYEKLFF. Drawing the rest from reference TRBV7-8 and TRBJ1-4, the complete variable domain is GAGVSQSPRYKVAKRGQDVALRCDPISGHVSLFWYQQALGQGPEFLTYFQNEAQLDKSGLPSDRFFAERPEGSVSTLKIQRTQQEDSAVYLCASSLSSYEKLFFGSGTQLSVL.

This clonotype was observed a handful of times. This sequence joins TRBV4-3 and TRBJ2-2; D unclear. V was clipped by 0 bases and J by 2 bases, with 4 bases between them. The CDR3 is made up of 14 amino acids. Germline assignment: CDR1 LGHNA and CDR2 YSLEER. As DNA, the CDR3 is TGCGCCAGCAGCCAAGAGTCCAACACCGGGGAGCTGTTTTTT. Its protein product is CASSQESNTGELFF.

This chain links TRBV12-3 or TRBV12-4 with TRBJ1-1; TRBD1 is a possible D gene (5 bases). CDR3 size: 14 residues. V was pared by 3 bases and J by 5 bases, with 13 bases between. Here the CDR3 DNA reads TGTGCCAGCAGTTTTAGGGGCTCCGAAACTGAAGCTTTCTTT. This sequence encodes CASSFRGSETEAFF.